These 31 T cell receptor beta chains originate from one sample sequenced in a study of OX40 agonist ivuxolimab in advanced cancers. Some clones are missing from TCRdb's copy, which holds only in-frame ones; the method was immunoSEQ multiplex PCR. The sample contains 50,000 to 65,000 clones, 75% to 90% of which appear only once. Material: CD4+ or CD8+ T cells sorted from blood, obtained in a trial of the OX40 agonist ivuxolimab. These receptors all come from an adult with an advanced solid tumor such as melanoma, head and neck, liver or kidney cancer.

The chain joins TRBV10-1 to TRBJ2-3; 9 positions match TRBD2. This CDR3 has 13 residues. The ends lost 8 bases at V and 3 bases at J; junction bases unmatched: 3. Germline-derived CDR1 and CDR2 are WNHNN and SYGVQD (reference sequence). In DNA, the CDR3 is TGCGCCAGCCAAAGCGGGGGGACAGATACGCAGTATTTT. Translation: CASQSGGTDTQYF.

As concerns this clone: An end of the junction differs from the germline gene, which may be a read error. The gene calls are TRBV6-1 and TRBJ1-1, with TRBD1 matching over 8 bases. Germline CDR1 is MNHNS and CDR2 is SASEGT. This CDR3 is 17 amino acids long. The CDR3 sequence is CASSEGRTGYGGTEAFF. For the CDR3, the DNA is TGTGCCAGCAGCGAAGGGAGGACAGGGTATGGGGGCACTGAAGCTTTCTTT.

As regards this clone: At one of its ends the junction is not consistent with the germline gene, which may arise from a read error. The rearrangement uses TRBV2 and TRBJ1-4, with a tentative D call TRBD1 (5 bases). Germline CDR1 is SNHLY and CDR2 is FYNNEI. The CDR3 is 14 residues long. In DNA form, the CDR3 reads TGTGCCAGCGGTGACGAGGTCGGGGGTGAAAAACTGTTTTTT. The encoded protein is CASGDEVGGEKLFF.

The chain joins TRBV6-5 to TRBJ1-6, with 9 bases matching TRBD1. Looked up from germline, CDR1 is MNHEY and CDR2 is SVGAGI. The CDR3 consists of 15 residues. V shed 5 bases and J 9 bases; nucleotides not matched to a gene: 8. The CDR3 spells CASSRTGTGSSPLHF. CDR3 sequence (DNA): TGTGCCAGCAGTCGTACCGGGACAGGGAGTTCACCCCTCCACTTT.

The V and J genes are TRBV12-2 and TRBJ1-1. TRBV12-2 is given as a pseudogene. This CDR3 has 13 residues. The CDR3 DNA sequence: TGTGCAAGTTCCCTCGTTCGTGACTCTGAAGCTTTCTTT. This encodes CASSLVRDSEAFF.

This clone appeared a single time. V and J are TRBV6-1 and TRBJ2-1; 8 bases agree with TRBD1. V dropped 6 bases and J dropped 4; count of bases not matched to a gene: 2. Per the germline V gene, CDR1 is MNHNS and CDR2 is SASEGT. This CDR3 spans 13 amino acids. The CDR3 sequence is CASSRDRYNEQFF. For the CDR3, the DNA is TGTGCCAGCAGCCGGGACAGGTACAATGAGCAGTTCTTC.

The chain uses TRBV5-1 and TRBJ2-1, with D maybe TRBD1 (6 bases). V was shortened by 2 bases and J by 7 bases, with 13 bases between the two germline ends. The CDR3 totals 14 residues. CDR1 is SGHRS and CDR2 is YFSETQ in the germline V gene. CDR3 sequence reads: CASSFTGPGNEQFF. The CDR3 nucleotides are TGCGCCAGCAGCTTTACAGGGCCGGGTAATGAGCAGTTCTTC.

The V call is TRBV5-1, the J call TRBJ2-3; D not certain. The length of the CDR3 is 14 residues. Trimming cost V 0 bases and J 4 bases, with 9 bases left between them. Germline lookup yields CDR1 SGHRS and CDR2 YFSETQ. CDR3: CASSLDPSPDTQYF. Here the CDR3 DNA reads TGCGCCAGCAGCTTGGACCCCAGCCCAGATACGCAGTATTTT. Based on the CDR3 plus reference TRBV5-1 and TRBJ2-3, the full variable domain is KAGVTQTPRYLIKTRGQQVTLSCSPISGHRSVSWYQQTPGQGLQFLFEYFSETQRNKGNFPGRFSGRQFSNSRSEMNVSTLELGDSALYLCASSLDPSPDTQYFGPGTRLTVL.

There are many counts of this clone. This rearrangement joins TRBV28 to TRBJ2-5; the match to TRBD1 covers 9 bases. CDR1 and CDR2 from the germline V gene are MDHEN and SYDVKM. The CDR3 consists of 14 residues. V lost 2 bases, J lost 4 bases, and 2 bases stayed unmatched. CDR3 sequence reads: CASSLQGQGETQYF. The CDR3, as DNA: TGTGCCAGCAGTTTACAGGGACAGGGAGAGACCCAGTACTTC.

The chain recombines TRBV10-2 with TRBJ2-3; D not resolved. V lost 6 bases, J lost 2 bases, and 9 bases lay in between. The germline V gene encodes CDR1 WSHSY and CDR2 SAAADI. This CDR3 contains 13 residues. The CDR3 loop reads CASRSSLTDTQYF. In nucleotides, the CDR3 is TGCGCCAGCAGATCATCCCTCACAGATACGCAGTATTTT.

This chain's CDR3 is CASSVGTGGMIYNEQFF. The CDR3 coding sequence is TGTGCCAGCAGCGTAGGTACCGGAGGGATGATCTACAATGAGCAGTTCTTC. This sequence joins TRBV9 and TRBJ2-1, with a weak D call TRBD2 (6 bases). V was trimmed by 0 bases and J by 3 bases, leaving 16 bases between them. The CDR3 has 17 residues. Per germline, CDR1 SGDLS and CDR2 YYNGEE.

The CDR3: CASSYSGQGSYEQYV. CDR3 DNA sequence: TGTGCCAGCAGTTACTCGGGACAGGGGAGCTACGAGCAGTACGTC. This chain links TRBV6-6 with TRBJ2-7; 10 positions agree with TRBD1. CDR1 and CDR2 (germline): MNHNY, SVGAGI (reference sequence). Trimming cost V 0 bases and J 3 bases; bases outside gene matches: 2. CDR3 length: 15 residues.

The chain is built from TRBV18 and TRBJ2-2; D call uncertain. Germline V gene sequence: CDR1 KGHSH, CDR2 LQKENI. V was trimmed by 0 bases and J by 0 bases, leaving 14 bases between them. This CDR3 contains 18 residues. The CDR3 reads CASSPPYTFRANTGELFF. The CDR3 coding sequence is TGTGCCAGCTCACCACCTTACACGTTTAGAGCGAACACCGGGGAGCTGTTTTTT.

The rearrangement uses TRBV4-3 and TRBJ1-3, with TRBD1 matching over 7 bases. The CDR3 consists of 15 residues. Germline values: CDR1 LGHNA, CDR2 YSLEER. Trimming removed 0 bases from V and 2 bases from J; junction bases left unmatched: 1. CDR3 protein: CASSQEDRAGNTIYF. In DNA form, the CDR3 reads TGCGCCAGCAGCCAAGAAGACAGGGCTGGAAACACCATATATTTT.

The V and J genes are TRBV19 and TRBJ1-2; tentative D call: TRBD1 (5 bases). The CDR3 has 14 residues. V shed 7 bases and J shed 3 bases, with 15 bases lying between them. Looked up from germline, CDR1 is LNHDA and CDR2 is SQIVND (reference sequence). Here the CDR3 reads CASIGRGEDYGYTF. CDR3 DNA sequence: TGTGCCAGTATCGGAAGGGGCGAGGACTATGGCTACACCTTC.

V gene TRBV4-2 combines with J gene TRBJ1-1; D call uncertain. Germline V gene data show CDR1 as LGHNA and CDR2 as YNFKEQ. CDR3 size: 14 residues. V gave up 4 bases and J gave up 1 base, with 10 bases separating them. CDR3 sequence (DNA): TGTGCCAGCAGCCCCTCCCAGGAGAACACTGAAGCTTTCTTT. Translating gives CASSPSQENTEAFF.

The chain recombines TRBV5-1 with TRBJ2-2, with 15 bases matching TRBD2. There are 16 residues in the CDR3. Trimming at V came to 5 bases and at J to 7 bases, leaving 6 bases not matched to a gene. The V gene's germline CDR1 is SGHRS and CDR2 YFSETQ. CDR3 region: CASSLGLAGGVGELFF. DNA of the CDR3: TGCGCCAGCAGTCTCGGACTAGCGGGAGGGGTCGGGGAGCTGTTTTTT.

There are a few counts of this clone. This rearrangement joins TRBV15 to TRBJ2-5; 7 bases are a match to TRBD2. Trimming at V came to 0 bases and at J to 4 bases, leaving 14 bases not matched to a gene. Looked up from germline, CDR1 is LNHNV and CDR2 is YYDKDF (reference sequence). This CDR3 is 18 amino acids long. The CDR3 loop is CATSRDGAGEVSSETQYF. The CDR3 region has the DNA TGTGCCACCAGCAGAGATGGGGCGGGAGAGGTGTCATCAGAGACCCAGTACTTC.

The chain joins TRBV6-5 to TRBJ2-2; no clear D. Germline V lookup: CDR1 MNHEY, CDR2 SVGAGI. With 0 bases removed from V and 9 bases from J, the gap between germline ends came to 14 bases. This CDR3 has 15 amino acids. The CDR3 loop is CASSYSIQTTRELFF. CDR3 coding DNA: TGTGCCAGCAGTTACTCGATACAGACCACGAGGGAGCTGTTTTTT.

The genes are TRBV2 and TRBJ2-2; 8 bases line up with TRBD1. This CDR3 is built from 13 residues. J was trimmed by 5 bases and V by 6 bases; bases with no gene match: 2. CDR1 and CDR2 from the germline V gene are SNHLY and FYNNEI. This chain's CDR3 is CASRTGVTGELFF. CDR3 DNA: TGTGCCAGCAGGACAGGGGTAACCGGGGAGCTGTTTTTT.

The CDR3 bases are TGTGCCAGCAGCTTAACAGCGGCCTCGGGTACGCAGTATTTT. This translates into CASSLTAASGTQYF. The chain is built from TRBV7-6 and TRBJ2-3, with D possibly matching TRBD2 (5 bases). Germline V gene data show CDR1 as SGHVS and CDR2 as FNYEAQ. The CDR3 has 14 residues. V shed 2 bases and J shed 8 bases, with 14 bases lying between them.

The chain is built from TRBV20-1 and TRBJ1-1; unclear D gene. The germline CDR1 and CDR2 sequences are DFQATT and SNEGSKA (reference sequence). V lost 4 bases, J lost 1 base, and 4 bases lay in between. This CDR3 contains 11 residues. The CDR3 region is CSAKWNTEAFF. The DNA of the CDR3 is TGCAGTGCTAAATGGAACACTGAAGCTTTCTTT.

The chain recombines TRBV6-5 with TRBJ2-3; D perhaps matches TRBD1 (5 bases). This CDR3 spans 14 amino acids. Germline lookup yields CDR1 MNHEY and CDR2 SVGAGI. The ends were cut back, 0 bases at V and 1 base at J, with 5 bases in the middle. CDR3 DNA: TGTGCCAGCAGTTACTCGACAGGCACAGATACGCAGTATTTT. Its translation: CASSYSTGTDTQYF.

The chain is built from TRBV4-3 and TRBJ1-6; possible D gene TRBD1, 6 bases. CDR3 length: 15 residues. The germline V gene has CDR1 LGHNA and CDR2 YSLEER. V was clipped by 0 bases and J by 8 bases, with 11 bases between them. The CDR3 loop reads CASSQEGTGYSPLHF. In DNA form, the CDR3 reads TGCGCCAGCAGCCAAGAAGGCACAGGGTATTCACCCCTCCACTTT.

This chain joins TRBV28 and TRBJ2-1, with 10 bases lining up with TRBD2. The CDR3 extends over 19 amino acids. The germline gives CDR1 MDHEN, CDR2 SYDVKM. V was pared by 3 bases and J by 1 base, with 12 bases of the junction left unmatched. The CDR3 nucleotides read TGTGCCAGCAGTTTTACCTGGAGTATGGGACTAGCGTCCTACAATGAGCAGTTCTTC. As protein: CASSFTWSMGLASYNEQFF.

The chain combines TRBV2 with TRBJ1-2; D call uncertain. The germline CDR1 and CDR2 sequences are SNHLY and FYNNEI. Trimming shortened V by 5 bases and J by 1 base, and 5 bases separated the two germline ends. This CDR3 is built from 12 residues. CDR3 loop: CASSPDNYGYTF. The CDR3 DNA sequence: TGTGCCAGCAGTCCGGATAACTATGGCTACACCTTC.

CDR3 sequence reads: CASSLGTGGLRGANQPQHF. CDR3 coding DNA: TGTGCCAGCAGCTTAGGGACAGGGGGGTTGCGTGGGGCTAATCAGCCCCAGCATTTT. The rearrangement joins TRBV7-2 to TRBJ1-5; 10 bases are a match to TRBD1. The CDR3 covers 19 residues. Germline CDR1 is SGHTA and CDR2 is FQGNSA. V was pared by 1 base and J by 4 bases, with 13 bases of the junction left unmatched.

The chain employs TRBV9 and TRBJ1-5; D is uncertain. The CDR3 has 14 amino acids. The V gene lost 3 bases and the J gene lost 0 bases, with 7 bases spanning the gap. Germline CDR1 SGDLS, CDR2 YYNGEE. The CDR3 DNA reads TGTGCCAGCAGCGCGGACGGTAGCAATCAGCCCCAGCATTTT. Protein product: CASSADGSNQPQHF.

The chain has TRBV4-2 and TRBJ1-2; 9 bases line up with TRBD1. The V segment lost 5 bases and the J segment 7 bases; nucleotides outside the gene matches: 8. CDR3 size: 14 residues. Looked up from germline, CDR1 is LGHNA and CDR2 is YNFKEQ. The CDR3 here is CASSSGTGYRGYTF. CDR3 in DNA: TGTGCCAGCAGCTCCGGGACAGGGTATCGTGGCTACACCTTC.

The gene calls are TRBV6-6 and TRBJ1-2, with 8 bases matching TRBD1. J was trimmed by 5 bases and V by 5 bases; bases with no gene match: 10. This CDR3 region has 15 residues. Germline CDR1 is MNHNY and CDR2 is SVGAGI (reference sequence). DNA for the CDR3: TGTGCCAGCAGTAAACACAGGGGGGGAGGATATGGCTACACCTTC. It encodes CASSKHRGGGYGYTF.

The CDR3 bases are TGTGCCAGCAGCACACGTGGGAATACCGGGGAGCTGTTTTTT. Translated: CASSTRGNTGELFF. The chain has TRBV25-1 and TRBJ2-2; D is undetermined. Deletions cut 6 bases from V and 5 bases from J, with 13 bases between. Per germline, CDR1 MGHDK and CDR2 SYGVNS. This CDR3 is built from 14 residues.